Listed below are T cell receptor beta chains from one sample, sequenced in a study of cytomegalovirus exposure and HLA in healthy donors. Assay: immunoSEQ multiplex PCR; the TCRdb copy retains only in-frame clones and omits some. Of about 130,000 clones listed, approximately 82% are singletons. Sequencing used PBMCs. These receptors all come from a man aged 18 to 29 in good health and CMV-seropositive. CDR3s include the opening cysteine and the closing phenylalanine or tryptophan. D genes are given only for firm matches. Rows may omit the clone size; those that give it use once, few, many or a size class.

d_call cdr3_length j_call clone_size v_call cdr3_nt cdr3_aa
NA 13 TRBJ2-1 NA TRBV9 TGTGCCAGCACCCCGCGACACTACAATGAGCAGTTCTTC CASTPRHYNEQFF
NA 13 TRBJ2-7 NA TRBV27 TGTGCCAGCAGTTTTGGTGAGGGATATGGGCAGTACTTC CASSFGEGYGQYF
TRBD1 14 TRBJ2-3 few TRBV18 TGTGCCAGCTCAAGGGACAGATACACAGATACGCAGTATTTT CASSRDRYTDTQYF
NA 14 TRBJ2-1 NA TRBV29-1 TGCAGCGTTCCCCGGCCAGGGACCTACAATGAGCAGTTCTTC CSVPRPGTYNEQFF
NA 16 TRBJ1-5 once TRBV28 TGTGCCAGCAGCCCTTCAGATCGGGTTGGAAATCAGCCCCAGCATTTT CASSPSDRVGNQPQHF
TRBD1 13 TRBJ2-7 NA TRBV27 TGTGCCAGCTCGGTGGACAGGGGGTACGAGCAGTACTTC CASSVDRGYEQYF
NA 16 TRBJ1-5 NA TRBV5-1 TGCGCCAGCAGCTTGTCCCCAGGGCGAAGTGAAGAGCCCCAGCATTTT CASSLSPGRSEEPQHF
TRBD2 16 TRBJ2-4 few TRBV6-1 TGTGCCAGCAGTGAAGGGCTGGCGGGGGGGCCTGACATTCAGTACTTC CASSEGLAGGPDIQYF
TRBD1 17 TRBJ2-2 NA TRBV2 TGTGCCAGCAGCGCCATCAGGGACAGGGTAGTCACCGGGGAGCTGTTTTTT CASSAIRDRVVTGELFF
NA 11 TRBJ2-3 NA TRBV18 TGTGCCAGCTCAAATAAAGATACGCAGTATTTT CASSNKDTQYF
NA 14 TRBJ1-1 few TRBV7-9 TGTGCCAGCAGCCCGGACAGAATGAACACTGAAGCTTTCTTT CASSPDRMNTEAFF
TRBD1 12 TRBJ1-5 NA TRBV19 TGTGCCAGCGGGACAGGTAATCAACCCCAGCATTTT CASGTGNQPQHF
TRBD1 15 TRBJ2-7 NA TRBV5-4 TGTGCCAGCAGCTCCGACCAGGGGGCGCTCGACGAGCAGTACTTC CASSSDQGALDEQYF
NA 14 TRBJ1-6 few TRBV6-5 TGTGCCAGCAGAGGAACAGGGAGGGATTCACCCCTCCACTTT CASRGTGRDSPLHF
NA 14 TRBJ1-5 NA TRBV19 TGTGCCAGTAGTATAGGGGGGGACAATCAGCCCCAGCATTTT CASSIGGDNQPQHF
NA 15 TRBJ1-4 NA TRBV6-1 TGTGCCAGCAGTGGTCAAGGGAGTAGGAATGAAAAACTGTTTTTT CASSGQGSRNEKLFF
NA 13 TRBJ2-7 NA TRBV4-1 TGCGCCAGCAGCCCCGAAGGGGGTTACGAGCAGTACTTC CASSPEGGYEQYF
NA 13 TRBJ1-1 NA TRBV6-1 TGTGCCAGCACCCGGGGGGCCGACACTGAAGCTTTCTTT CASTRGADTEAFF
NA 14 TRBJ2-7 NA TRBV9 TGTGCCAGCAGCGGCCGGGACAACTCCTACGAGCAGTACTTC CASSGRDNSYEQYF
TRBD2 18 TRBJ2-3 NA TRBV9 TGTGCCAGCAGCCCCCGGGCCGGACTAGCGGGGATGGCAGATACGCAGTATTTT CASSPRAGLAGMADTQYF
NA 11 TRBJ2-5 once TRBV7-8 TGTGCCACCGGGAACGGAGAGACCCAGTACTTC CATGNGETQYF
TRBD1 13 TRBJ2-1 NA TRBV11-2 TGTGCCAGCAGCTCCCTACAGGGGGCAGGTAAGTTCTTC CASSSLQGAGKFF
NA 12 TRBJ2-7 NA TRBV29-1 TGCAGCGCAAGGACTACTTCCTACGAGCAGTACTTC CSARTTSYEQYF
TRBD2 15 TRBJ2-7 NA TRBV18 TGTGCCAGCTCCCTCCGGGGAGCGGGGGAACGGGAGCAGTACTTC CASSLRGAGEREQYF
NA 14 TRBJ2-2 few TRBV6-1 TGTGCCAGCAGTGTGGAGGGAAACACCGGGGAGCTGTTTTTT CASSVEGNTGELFF
TRBD2 20 TRBJ2-6 NA TRBV18 TGTGCCAGCTCAGTTTCCGGGACTAGCGGGGGGGCCACTGGGGCCAACGTCCTGACTTTC CASSVSGTSGGATGANVLTF
TRBD1 15 TRBJ2-2 once TRBV19 TGTGCCAGCGTATCCGGGACAGTGGGCACCGGGGAGCTGTTTTTT CASVSGTVGTGELFF
NA 15 TRBJ1-2 NA TRBV2 TGTGCCAGCAGTGCTGACCGAGGAGGGTACTATGGCTACACCTTC CASSADRGGYYGYTF
TRBD2 16 TRBJ2-2 once TRBV7-9 TGTGCCAGCAGCCCACGCGGGGGGCTGAACACCGGGGAGCTGTTTTTT CASSPRGGLNTGELFF
TRBD1 16 TRBJ1-1 NA TRBV28 TGTGCCAGCAGGGCAAGACAGGGGGGCATGAACACTGAAGCTTTCTTT CASRARQGGMNTEAFF
TRBD2 15 TRBJ2-3 few TRBV5-4 TGTGCCAGCAGCTTAACCGGGGGGGTCACAGATACGCAGTATTTT CASSLTGGVTDTQYF
NA 13 TRBJ2-2 NA TRBV6-5 TGTGCCAGCAGTTTCGGGAACACCGGGGAGCTGTTTTTT CASSFGNTGELFF
TRBD1 17 TRBJ2-6 NA TRBV7-9 TGTGCCAGCAGCCTCAGGGGGAGTACCTCTGGGGCCAACGTCCTGACTTTC CASSLRGSTSGANVLTF
NA 13 TRBJ2-2 NA TRBV6-5 TGTGCCAGCACCCCCGGGGGTGGCGGGGAGCTGTTTTTT CASTPGGGGELFF